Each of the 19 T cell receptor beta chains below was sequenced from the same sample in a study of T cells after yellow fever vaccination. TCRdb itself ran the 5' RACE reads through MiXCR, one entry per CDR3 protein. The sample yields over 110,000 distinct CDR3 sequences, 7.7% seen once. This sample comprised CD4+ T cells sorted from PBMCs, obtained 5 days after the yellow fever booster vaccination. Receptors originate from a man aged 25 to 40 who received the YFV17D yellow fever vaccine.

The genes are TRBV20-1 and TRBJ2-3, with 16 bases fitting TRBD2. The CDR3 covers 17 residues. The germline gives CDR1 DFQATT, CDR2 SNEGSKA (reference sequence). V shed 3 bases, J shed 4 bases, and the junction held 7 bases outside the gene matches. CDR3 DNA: TGCAGTGCTAGGCCGGGACTAGCGGGAGGGCACGCAGATACGCAGTATTTT. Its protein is CSARPGLAGGHADTQYF.

Here the CDR3 DNA reads TGCGCCAGCGGGGCTAGCGGATTTATCACCGGGGAGCTGTTTTTT. Its translation is CASGASGFITGELFF. This chain links TRBV5-1 with TRBJ2-2; 7 bases line up with TRBD2. This CDR3 is 15 amino acids long. J lost 4 bases, V lost 7 bases, and 10 bases had no gene match. Germline CDR1 and CDR2: SGHRS and YFSETQ. The full variable domain, its missing parts supplied by reference TRBV5-1 and TRBJ2-2, is KAGVTQTPRYLIKTRGQQVTLSCSPISGHRSVSWYQQTPGQGLQFLFEYFSETQRNKGNFPGRFSGRQFSNSRSEMNVSTLELGDSALYLCASGASGFITGELFFGEGSRLTVL.

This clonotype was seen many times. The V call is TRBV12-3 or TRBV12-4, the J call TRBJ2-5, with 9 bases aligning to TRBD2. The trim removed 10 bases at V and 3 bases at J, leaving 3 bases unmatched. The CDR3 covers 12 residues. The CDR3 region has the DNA TGTGCCACCCGCGGGGGGGAAGAGACCCAGTACTTC. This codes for CATRGGEETQYF.

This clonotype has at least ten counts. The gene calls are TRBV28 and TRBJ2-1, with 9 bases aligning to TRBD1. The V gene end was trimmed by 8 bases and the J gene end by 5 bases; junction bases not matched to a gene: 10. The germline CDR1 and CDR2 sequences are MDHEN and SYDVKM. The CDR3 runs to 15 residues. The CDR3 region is CASVSRGQGDNEQFF. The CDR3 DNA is TGTGCCAGCGTAAGCAGGGGACAGGGCGACAATGAGCAGTTCTTC.

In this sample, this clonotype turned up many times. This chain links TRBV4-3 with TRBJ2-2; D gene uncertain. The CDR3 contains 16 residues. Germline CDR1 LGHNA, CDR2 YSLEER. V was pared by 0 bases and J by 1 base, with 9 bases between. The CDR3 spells CASSQDFRMNTGELFF. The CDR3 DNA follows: TGCGCCAGCAGCCAAGATTTCCGGATGAACACCGGGGAGCTGTTTTTT.

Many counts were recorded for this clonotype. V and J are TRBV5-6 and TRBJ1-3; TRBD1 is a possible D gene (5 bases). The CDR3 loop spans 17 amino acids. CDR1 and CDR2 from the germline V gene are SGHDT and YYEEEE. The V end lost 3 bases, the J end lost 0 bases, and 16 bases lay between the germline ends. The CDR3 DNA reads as TGTGCCAGCAGCTGGACCGGGACGGGCACCTCTGGAAACACCATATATTTT. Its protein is CASSWTGTGTSGNTIYF.

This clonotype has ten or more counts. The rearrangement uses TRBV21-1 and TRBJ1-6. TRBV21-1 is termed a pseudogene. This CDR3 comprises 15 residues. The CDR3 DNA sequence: TGTGCCAGCAGCAAAAAGTGTTCAGGTCCGTCACCCCTCCACTTT. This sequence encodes CASSKKCSGPSPLHF.

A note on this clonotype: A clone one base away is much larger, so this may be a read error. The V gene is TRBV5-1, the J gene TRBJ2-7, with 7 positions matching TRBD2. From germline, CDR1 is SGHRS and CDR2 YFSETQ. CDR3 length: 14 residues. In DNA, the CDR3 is TGCGCCAGCAGGGCGGGGGTCTACTCCTACGAGCAGCACTTC. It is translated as CASRAGVYSYEQHF. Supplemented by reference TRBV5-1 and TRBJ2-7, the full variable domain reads KAGVTQTPRYLIKTRGQQVTLSCSPISGHRSVSWYQQTPGQGLQFLFEYFSETQRNKGNFPGRFSGRQFSNSRSEMNVSTLELGDSALYLCASRAGVYSYEQHFGPGTRLTVT.

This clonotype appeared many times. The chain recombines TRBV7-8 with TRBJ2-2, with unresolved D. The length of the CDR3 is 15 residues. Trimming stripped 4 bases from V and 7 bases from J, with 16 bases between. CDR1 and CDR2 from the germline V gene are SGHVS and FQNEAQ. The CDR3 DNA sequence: TGTGCCAGCAGCTACCGGAGATTGGCCGGCGGGGAGCTGTTTTTT. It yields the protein CASSYRRLAGGELFF.

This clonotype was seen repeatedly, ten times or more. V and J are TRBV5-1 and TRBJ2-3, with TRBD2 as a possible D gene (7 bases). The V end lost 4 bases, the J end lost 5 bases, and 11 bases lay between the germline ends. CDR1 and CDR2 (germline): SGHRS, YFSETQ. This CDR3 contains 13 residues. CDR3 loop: CASSVGGEDTQYF. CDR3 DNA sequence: TGCGCCAGCAGCGTAGGGGGGGAAGATACGCAGTATTTT.

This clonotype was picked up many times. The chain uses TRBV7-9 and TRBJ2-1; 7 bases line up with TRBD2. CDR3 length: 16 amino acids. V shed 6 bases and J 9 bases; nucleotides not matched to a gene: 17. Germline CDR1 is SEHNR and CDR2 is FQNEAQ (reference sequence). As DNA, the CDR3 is TGTGCCAGCAGACGCCTTCTCAGCGGGAAATTCGGTGAGCAGTTCTTC. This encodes CASRRLLSGKFGEQFF.

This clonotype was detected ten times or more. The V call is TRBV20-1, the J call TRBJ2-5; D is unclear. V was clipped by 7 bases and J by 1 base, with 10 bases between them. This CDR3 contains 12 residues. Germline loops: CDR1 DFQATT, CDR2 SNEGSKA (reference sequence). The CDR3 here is CSGGPSQETQYF. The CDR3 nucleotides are TGCAGTGGAGGCCCCAGCCAAGAGACCCAGTACTTC.

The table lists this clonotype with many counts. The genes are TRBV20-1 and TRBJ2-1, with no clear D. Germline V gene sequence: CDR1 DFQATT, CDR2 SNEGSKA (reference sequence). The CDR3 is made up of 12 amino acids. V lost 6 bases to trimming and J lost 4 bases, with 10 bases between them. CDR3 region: CSAKDSYNEQFF. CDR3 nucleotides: TGCAGTGCCAAAGACTCTTACAATGAGCAGTTCTTC.

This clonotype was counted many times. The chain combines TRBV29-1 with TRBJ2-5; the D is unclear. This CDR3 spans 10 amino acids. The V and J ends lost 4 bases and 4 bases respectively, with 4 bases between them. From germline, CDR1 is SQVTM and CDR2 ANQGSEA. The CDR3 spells CSVGLETQYF. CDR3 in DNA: TGCAGCGTTGGTTTAGAGACCCAGTACTTC.

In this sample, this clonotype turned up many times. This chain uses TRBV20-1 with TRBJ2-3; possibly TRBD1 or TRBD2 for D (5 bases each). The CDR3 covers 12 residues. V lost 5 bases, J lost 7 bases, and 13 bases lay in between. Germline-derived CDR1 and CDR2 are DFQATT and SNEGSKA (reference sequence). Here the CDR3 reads CSAVGRANTQYF. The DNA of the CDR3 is TGCAGTGCTGTGGGACGAGCGAATACGCAGTATTTT.

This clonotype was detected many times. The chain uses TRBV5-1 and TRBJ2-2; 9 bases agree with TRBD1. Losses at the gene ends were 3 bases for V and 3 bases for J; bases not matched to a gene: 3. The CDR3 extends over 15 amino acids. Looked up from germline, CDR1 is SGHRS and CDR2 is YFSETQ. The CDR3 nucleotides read TGCGCCAGCAGCTGGGACAGGGCGGACACCGGGGAGCTGTTTTTT. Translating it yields CASSWDRADTGELFF.

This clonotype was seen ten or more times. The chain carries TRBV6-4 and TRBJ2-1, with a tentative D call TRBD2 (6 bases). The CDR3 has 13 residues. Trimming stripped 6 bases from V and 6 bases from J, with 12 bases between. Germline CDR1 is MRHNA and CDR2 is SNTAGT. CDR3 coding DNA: TGTGCCAGCAGGAATCTAGCGTCCAATGAGCAGTTCTTC. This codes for CASRNLASNEQFF.

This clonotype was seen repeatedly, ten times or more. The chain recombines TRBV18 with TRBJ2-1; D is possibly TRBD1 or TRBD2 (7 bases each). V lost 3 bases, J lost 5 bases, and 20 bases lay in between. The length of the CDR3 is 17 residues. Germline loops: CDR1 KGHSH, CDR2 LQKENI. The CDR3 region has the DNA TGTGCCAGCTCACCCGGGGGGTCAGGGGGTGAGAACAATGAGCAGTTCTTC. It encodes CASSPGGSGGENNEQFF.

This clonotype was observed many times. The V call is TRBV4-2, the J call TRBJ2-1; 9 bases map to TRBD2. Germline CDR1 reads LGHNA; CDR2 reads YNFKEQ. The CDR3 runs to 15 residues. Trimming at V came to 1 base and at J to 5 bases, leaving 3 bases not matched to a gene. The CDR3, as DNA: TGTGCCAGCAGCCAAGGAAGGACTAGCGACAATGAGCAGTTCTTC. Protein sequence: CASSQGRTSDNEQFF.